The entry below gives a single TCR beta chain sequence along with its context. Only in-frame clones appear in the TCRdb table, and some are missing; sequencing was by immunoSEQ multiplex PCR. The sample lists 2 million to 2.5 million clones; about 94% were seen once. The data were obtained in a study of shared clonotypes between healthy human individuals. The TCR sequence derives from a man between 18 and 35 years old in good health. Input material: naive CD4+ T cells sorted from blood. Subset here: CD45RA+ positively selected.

The CDR3 reads CASSTFTGGEEPQHF. The DNA for the CDR3 is TGTGCCAGCTCAACGTTTACAGGAGGTGAAGAGCCCCAGCATTTT. The V gene is TRBV18, the J gene TRBJ1-5, with D possibly matching TRBD1 (5 bases). The V end lost 5 bases, the J end lost 8 bases, and 19 bases lay between the germline ends. Germline V gives CDR1 KGHSH, CDR2 LQKENI. The CDR3 length is 15 residues.